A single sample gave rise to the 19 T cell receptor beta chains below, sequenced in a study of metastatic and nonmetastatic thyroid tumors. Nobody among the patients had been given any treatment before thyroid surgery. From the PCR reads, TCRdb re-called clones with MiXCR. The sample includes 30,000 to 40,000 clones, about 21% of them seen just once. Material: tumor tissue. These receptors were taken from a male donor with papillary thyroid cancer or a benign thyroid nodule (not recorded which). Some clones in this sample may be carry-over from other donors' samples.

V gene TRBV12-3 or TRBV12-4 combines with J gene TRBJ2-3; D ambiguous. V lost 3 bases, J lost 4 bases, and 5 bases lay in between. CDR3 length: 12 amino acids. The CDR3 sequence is CASSLRSDTQYF. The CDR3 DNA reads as TGTGCCAGCAGTTTGCGTTCAGATACGCAGTATTTT.

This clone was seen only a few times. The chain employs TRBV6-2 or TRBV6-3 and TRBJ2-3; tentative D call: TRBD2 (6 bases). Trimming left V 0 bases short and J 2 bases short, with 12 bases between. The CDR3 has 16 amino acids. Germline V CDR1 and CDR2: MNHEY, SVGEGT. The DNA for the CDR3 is TGTGCCAGCAGTTACTCTTGTACTAGCACCACAGATACGCAGTATTTT. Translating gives CASSYSCTSTTDTQYF.

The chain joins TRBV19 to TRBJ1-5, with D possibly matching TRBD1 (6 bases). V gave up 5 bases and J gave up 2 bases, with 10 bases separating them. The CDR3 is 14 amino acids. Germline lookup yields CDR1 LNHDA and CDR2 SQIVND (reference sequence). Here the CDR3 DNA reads TGTGCCAGTAGTTCACAGGGTCGCAATCAGCCCCAGCATTTT. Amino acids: CASSSQGRNQPQHF.

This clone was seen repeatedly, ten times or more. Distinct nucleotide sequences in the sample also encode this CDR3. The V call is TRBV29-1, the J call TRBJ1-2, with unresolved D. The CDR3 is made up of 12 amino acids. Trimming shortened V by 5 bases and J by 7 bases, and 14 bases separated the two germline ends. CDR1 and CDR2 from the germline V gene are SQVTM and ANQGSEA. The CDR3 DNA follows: TGCAGCGTTAGGACGGACGAGCCTGGCTACACCTTC. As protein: CSVRTDEPGYTF.

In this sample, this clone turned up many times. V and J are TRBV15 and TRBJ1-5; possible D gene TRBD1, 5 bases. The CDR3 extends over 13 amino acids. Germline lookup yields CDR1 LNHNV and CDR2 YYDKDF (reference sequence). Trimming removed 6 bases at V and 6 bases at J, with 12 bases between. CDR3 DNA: TGTGCCACCAGTAGTGGCGGGGGTCAGCCCCAGCATTTT. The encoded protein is CATSSGGGQPQHF.

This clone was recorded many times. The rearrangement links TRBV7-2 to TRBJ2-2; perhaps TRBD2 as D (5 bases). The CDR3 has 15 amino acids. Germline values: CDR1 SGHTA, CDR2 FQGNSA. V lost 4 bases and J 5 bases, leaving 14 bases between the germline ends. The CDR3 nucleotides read TGTGCCAGCAGCTCTGGACGGGGTTGGACCGGGGAGCTGTTTTTT. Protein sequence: CASSSGRGWTGELFF.

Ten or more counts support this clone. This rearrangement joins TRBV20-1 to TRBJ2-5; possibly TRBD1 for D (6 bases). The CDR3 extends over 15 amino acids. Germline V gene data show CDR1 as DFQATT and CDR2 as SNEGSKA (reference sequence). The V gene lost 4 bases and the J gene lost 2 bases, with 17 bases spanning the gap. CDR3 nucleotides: TGCAGTGCTATCGGGAATTTAGGACAGCAAGAGACCCAGTACTTC. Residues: CSAIGNLGQQETQYF.

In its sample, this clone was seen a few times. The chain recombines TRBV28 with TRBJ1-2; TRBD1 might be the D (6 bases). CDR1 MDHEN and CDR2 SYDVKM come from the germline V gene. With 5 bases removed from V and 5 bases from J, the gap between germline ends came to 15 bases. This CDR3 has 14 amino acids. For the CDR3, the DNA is TGTGCCAGCAGTAGAGGGACAAAGCAATATGGCTACACCTTC. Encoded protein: CASSRGTKQYGYTF.

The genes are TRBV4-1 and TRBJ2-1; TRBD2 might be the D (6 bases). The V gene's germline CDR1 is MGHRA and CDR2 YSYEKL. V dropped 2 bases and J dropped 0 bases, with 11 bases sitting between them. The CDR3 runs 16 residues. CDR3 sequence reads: CASSQLALSSYNEQFF. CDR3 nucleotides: TGCGCCAGCAGCCAACTAGCGTTGAGCTCCTACAATGAGCAGTTCTTC.

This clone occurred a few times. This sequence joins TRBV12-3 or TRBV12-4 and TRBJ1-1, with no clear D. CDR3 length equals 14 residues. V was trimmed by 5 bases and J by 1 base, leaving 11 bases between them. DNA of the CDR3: TGTGCCAGCAGTATCCGACGGGGGAACACTGAAGCTTTCTTT. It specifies CASSIRRGNTEAFF.

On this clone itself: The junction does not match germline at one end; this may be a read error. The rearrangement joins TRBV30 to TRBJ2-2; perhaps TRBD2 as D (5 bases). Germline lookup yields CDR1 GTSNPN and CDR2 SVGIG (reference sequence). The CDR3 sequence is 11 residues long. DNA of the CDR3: TGTGCCTGGGAAAAAACCGGGGAGCTGGTTTTT. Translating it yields CAWEKTGELVF.

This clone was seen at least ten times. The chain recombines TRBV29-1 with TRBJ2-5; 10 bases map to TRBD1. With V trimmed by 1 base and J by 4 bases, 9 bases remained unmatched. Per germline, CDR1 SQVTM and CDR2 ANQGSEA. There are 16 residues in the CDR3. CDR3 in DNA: TGCAGCGTTGAAGGACCGGGACAGGGGAGGTCAGAGACCCAGTACTTC. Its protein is CSVEGPGQGRSETQYF.

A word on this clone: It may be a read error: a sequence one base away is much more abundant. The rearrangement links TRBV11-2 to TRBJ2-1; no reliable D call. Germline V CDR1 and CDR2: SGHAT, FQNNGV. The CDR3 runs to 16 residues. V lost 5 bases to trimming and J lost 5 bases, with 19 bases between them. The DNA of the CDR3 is TGTGCCAGCAGCCTCCAGTCTCAATTGGGGAACAATGAGCAGTTCTTC. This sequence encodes CASSLQSQLGNNEQFF.

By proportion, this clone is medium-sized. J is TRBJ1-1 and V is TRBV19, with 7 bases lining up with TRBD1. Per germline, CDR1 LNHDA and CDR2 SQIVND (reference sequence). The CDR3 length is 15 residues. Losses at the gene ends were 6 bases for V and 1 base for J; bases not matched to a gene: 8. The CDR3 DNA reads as TGTGCCAGTAGAGGAGGTCGACAGGGGAACACTGAAGCTTTCTTT. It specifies CASRGGRQGNTEAFF.

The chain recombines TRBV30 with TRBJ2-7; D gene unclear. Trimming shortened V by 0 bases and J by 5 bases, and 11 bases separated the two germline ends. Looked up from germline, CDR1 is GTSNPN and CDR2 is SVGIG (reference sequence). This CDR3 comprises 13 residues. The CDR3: CAWSVPWQHEQYF. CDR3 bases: TGTGCCTGGAGTGTACCCTGGCAACACGAGCAGTACTTC. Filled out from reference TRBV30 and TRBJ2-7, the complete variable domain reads SQTIHQWPATLVQPVGSPLSLECTVEGTSNPNLYWYRQAAGRGLQLLFYSVGIGQISSEVPQNLSASRPQDRQFILSSKKLLLSDSGFYLCAWSVPWQHEQYFGPGTRLTVT.

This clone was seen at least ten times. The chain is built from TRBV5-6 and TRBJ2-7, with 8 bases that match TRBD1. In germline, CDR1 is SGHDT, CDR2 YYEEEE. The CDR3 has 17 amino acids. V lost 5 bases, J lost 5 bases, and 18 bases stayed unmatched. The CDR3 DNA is TGTGCCAGCAGGGGTTTAAATAGGCGGACAGGGAGAAACGAGCAGTACTTC. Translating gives CASRGLNRRTGRNEQYF.

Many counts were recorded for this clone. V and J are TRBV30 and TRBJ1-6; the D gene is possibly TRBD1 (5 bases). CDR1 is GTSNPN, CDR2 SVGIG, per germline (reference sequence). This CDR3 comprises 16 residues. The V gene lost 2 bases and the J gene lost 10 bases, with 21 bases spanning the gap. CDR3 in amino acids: CAWSPANGQGGSPLHF. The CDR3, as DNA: TGTGCCTGGAGTCCCGCAAACGGTCAGGGTGGGTCACCCCTCCACTTT.

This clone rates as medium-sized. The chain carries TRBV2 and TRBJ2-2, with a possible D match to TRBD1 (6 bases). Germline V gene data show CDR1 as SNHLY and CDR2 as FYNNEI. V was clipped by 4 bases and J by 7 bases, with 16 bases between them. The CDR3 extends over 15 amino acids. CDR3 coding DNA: TGTGCCAGCAGTGGAGGGACAAGCCAGGGCGGGGAGCTGTTTTTT. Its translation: CASSGGTSQGGELFF.

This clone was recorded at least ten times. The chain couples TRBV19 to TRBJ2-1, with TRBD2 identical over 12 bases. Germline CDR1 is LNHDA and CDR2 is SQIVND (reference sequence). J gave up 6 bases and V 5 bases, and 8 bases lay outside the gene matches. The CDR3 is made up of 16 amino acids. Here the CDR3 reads CASSSKGLAGGNEQFF. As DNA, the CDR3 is TGTGCCAGTAGTTCTAAGGGACTAGCGGGTGGCAATGAGCAGTTCTTC.